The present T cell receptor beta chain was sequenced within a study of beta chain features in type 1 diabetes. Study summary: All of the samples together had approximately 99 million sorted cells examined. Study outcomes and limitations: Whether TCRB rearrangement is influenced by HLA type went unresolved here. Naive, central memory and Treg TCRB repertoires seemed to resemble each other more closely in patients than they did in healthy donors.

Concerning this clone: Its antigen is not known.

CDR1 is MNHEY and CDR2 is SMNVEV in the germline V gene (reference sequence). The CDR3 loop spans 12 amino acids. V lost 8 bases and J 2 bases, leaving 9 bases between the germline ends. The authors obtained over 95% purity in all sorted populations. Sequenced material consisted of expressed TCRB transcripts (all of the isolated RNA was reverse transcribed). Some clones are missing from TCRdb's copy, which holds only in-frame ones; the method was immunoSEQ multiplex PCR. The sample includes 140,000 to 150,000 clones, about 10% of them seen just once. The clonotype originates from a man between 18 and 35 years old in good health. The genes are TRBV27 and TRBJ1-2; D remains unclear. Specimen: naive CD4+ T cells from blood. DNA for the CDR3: TGTGCCAGCGCGACAAACAACTATGGCTACACCTTC. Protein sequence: CASATNNYGYTF.